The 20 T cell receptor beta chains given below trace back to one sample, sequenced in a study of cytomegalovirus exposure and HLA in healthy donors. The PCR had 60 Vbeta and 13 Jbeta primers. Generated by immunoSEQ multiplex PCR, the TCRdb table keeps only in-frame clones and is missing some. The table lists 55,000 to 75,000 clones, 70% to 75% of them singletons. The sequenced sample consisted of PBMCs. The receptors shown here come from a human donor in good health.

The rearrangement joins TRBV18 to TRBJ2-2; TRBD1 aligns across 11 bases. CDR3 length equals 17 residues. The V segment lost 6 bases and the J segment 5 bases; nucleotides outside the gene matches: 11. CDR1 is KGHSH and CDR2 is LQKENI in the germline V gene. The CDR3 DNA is TGTGCCAGCTCCCTAAACGGCGGACAGGGGGCAACCGGGGAGCTGTTTTTT. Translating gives CASSLNGGQGATGELFF. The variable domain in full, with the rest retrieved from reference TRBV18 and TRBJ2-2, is NAGVMQNPRHLVRRRGQEARLRCSPMKGHSHVYWYRQLPEEGLKFMVYLQKENIIDESGMPKERFSAEFPKEGPSILRIQQVVRGDSAAYFCASSLNGGQGATGELFFGEGSRLTVL.

The CDR3 sequence is CASFGQGAINEQFF. The CDR3 nucleotides are TGTGCCAGCTTCGGACAGGGGGCAATTAATGAGCAGTTCTTC. V and J are TRBV18 and TRBJ2-1, with 11 bases matching TRBD1. J gave up 7 bases and V 7 bases, and 6 bases lay outside the gene matches. The CDR3 has 14 amino acids. Germline CDR1 and CDR2: KGHSH and LQKENI.

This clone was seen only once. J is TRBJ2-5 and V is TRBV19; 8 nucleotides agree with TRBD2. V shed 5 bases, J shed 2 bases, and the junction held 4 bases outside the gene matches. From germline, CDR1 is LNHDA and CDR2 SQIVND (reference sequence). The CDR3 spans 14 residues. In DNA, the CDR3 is TGTGCCAGTAGTTCTAGCGGGCCTCAAGAGACCCAGTACTTC. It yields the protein CASSSSGPQETQYF.

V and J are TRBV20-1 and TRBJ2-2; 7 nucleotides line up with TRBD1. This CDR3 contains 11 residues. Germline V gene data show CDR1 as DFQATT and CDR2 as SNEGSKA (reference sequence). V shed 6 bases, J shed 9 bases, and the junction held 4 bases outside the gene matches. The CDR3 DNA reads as TGCAGTGCCACGGGACAGCGGGAGCTGTTTTTT. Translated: CSATGQRELFF.

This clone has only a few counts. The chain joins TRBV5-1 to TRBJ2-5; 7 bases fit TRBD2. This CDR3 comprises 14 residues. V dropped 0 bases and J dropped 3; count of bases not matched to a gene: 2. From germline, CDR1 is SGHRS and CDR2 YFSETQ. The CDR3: CASSLGGGKETQYF. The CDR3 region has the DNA TGCGCCAGCAGCTTGGGCGGGGGAAAAGAGACCCAGTACTTC.

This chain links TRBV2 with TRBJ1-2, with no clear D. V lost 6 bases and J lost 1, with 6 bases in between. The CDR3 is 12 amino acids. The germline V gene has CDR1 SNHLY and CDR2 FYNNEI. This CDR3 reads CASRDFNYGYTF. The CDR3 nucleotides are TGTGCCAGCAGAGACTTTAACTATGGCTACACCTTC.

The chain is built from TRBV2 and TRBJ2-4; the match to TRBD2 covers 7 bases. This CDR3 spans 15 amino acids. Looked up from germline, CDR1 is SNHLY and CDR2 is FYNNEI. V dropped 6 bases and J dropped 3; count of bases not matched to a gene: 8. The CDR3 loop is CASRERTRDKNIQYF. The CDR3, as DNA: TGTGCCAGCAGGGAGCGGACTAGGGACAAAAACATTCAGTACTTC.

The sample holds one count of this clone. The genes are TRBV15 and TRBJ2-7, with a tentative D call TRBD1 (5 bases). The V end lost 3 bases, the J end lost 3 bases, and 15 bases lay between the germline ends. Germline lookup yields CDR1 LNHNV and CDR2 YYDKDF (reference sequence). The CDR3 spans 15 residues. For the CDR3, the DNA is TGTGCCACCAGCAGGGGGCTCGGAAATCTCTACGAGCAGTACTTC. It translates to CATSRGLGNLYEQYF.

The CDR3 sequence is CASSFPLRQETQYF. The CDR3 DNA sequence: TGTGCCAGCAGTTTCCCCCTCAGGCAGGAGACCCAGTACTTC. The gene calls are TRBV28 and TRBJ2-5; D not resolved. Germline V CDR1 and CDR2: MDHEN, SYDVKM. V lost 3 bases, J lost 5 bases, and 13 bases lay in between. CDR3 size: 14 residues.

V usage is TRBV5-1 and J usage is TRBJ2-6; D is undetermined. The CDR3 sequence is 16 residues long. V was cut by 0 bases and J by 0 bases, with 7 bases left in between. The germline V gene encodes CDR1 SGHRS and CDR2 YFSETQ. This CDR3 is CASSLAELSGANVLTF. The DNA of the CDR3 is TGCGCCAGCAGCTTGGCCGAGCTCTCTGGGGCCAACGTCCTGACTTTC.

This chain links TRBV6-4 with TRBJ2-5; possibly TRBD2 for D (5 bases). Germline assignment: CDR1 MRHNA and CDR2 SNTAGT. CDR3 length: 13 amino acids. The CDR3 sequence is CADERALQETQYF. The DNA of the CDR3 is TGTGCGGACGAGAGGGCCCTCCAAGAGACCCAGTACTTC.

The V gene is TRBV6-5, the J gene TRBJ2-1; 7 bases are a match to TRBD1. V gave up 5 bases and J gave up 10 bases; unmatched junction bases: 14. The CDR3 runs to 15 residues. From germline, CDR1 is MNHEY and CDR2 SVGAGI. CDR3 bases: TGTGCCAGCAGTCTACGACAGGGTGGGCTCCTAGAGCAGTTCTTC. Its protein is CASSLRQGGLLEQFF.

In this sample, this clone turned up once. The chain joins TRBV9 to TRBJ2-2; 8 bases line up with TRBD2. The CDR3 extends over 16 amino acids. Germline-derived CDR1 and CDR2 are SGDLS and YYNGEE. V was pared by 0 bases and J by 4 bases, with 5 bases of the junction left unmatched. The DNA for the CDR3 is TGTGCCAGCAGCGTAGATAGCGGGACCTTCACCGGGGAGCTGTTTTTT. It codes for CASSVDSGTFTGELFF.

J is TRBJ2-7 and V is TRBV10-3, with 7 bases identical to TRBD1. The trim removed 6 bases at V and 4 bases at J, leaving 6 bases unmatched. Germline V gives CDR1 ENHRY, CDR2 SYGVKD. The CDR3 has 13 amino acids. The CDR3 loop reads CAISPDRAYEQYF. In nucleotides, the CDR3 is TGTGCCATCAGCCCTGACAGGGCATACGAGCAGTACTTC.

CDR3 region: CASSPFGRPEETQYF. The CDR3 DNA reads TGTGCCAGCAGTCCGTTCGGGAGGCCGGAAGAGACCCAGTACTTC. This sequence joins TRBV5-4 and TRBJ2-5, with TRBD2 matching 7 bases. The CDR3 sequence is 15 residues long. V trimming: 5 bases; J trimming: 3 bases; junction bases outside the gene matches: 10. Germline assignment: CDR1 SGHNT and CDR2 YYREEE (reference sequence).

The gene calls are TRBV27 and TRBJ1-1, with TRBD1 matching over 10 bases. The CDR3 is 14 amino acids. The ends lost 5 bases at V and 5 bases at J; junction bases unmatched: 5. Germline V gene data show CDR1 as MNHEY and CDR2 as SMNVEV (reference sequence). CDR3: CASSSGTGVTEAFF. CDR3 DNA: TGTGCCAGCAGTAGCGGGACAGGGGTTACTGAAGCTTTCTTT.

The CDR3 DNA follows: TGTGCCAGCAGCTTATCGGCGGCCTCCTACGAGCAGTACTTC. Protein: CASSLSAASYEQYF. The chain is built from TRBV7-6 and TRBJ2-7; D remains ambiguous. V was shortened by 2 bases and J by 0 bases, with 8 bases between the two germline ends. CDR3 length: 14 amino acids. Germline CDR1 SGHVS, CDR2 FNYEAQ.

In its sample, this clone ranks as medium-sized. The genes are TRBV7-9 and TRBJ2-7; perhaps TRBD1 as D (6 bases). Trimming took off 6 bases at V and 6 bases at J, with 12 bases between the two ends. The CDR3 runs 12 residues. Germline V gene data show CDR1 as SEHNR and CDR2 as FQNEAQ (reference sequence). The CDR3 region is CASRQGSGEQYF. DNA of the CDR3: TGTGCCAGCAGACAGGGCTCCGGCGAGCAGTACTTC.

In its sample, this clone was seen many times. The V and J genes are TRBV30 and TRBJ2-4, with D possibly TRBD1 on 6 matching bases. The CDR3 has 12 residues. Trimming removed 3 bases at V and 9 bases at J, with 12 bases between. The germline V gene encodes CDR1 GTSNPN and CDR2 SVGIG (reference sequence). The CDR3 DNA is TGTGCCTGGAGCGAGGGGGTGGGCATTCAGTACTTC. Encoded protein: CAWSEGVGIQYF.

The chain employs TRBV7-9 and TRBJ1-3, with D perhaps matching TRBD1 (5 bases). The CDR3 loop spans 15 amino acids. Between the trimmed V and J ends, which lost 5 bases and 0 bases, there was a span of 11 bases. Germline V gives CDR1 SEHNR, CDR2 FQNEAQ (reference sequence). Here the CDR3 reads CASSRQRTSGNTIYF. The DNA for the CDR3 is TGTGCCAGCAGCCGACAGCGCACCTCTGGAAACACCATATATTTT.